The 5 T cell receptor beta chains reported below all come from one sample, sequenced in a study of blood T cell repertoires in COVID-19. Data came from immunoSEQ multiplex PCR; TCRdb stores just in-frame clones and leaves some out. The sample holds roughly 460,000 clones; around 90% are singletons and the top ten take approximately 0.92%. The sample comprised peripheral blood. The receptors derive from a man younger than 35 with COVID-19, enrolled during active disease.

The DNA for the CDR3 is TGTGCCTGGTGGACTAGCGGGGAAACAGATACGCAGTATTTT. Its translation is CAWWTSGETDTQYF. The chain employs TRBV30 and TRBJ2-3, with 12 nucleotides matching TRBD2. V was pared by 5 bases and J by 3 bases, with 3 bases of the junction left unmatched. Germline V gives CDR1 GTSNPN, CDR2 SVGIG (reference sequence). The CDR3 runs 14 residues.

This chain links TRBV11-1 with TRBJ1-1; D is possibly TRBD1 (5 bases). The CDR3 totals 11 residues. The V end lost 8 bases, the J end lost 5 bases, and 9 bases lay between the germline ends. Germline V gives CDR1 SGHAT, CDR2 FQDESV (reference sequence). The CDR3 nucleotides read TGTGCCAGCCGGGGGGGGACTGAAGCTTTCTTT. Its protein product is CASRGGTEAFF.

Notes on this clone: Other DNA sequences in the sample encode the same CDR3. The CDR3 sequence is CASSSGQGYGYTF. CDR3 DNA: TGTGCCAGCAGCTCCGGACAGGGGTATGGCTACACCTTC. The chain links TRBV7-9 to TRBJ1-2; the match to TRBD1 covers 9 bases. The CDR3 runs 13 residues. The J segment lost 5 bases and the V segment lost 4 bases, leaving 2 bases of the junction unmatched. Per germline, CDR1 SEHNR and CDR2 FQNEAQ (reference sequence).

This rearrangement joins TRBV2 to TRBJ1-6, with TRBD1 as a possible D gene (5 bases). The CDR3 sequence is 13 residues long. Germline loops: CDR1 SNHLY, CDR2 FYNNEI. The ends were cut back, 6 bases at V and 9 bases at J, with 12 bases in the middle. The chain's CDR3 is CASRAGGRSPLHF. The CDR3 DNA is TGTGCCAGCAGGGCCGGGGGTCGTTCACCCCTCCACTTT.

J is TRBJ1-6 and V is TRBV6-6; no reliable D call. V lost 6 bases and J 10 bases, leaving 10 bases between the germline ends. The CDR3 has 12 residues. Germline assignment: CDR1 MNHNY and CDR2 SVGAGI (reference sequence). Written as DNA, the CDR3 is TGTGCCAGCAGGCAAACAGCCTCACCCCTCCACTTT. Its protein is CASRQTASPLHF.